A single sample gave rise to the 32 T cell receptor beta chains below, sequenced in a study of Ad26.COV2.S vaccination and SARS-CoV-2 variants. The method was immunoSEQ multiplex PCR; TCRdb's version includes in-frame clones alone and lacks a portion of them. This table holds a few hundred thousand clones, around 82% found once. Regarding treatment: around 19 received Ad26.COV2.S at low or high dose, single or two shots; a few received placebo; per-sample allocation not given. Vaccine and placebo recipients were sampled on day 63 after the first injection. The sample consisted of peripheral blood, taken in a trial of Ad26.COV2.S vaccine versus placebo. The receptors derive from a person aged 18-60 years who received the Ad26.COV2.S COVID-19 vaccine or a placebo.

The chain employs TRBV11-3 and TRBJ2-7; 10 positions match TRBD1. V shed 5 bases, J shed 5 bases, and the junction held 6 bases outside the gene matches. The germline V gene has CDR1 SGHNT and CDR2 YENEEA. The CDR3 is 14 residues long. The CDR3 nucleotides are TGTGCCAGCAGCGCCGGGACAGGGGAGGACGAGCAGTACTTC. Its protein is CASSAGTGEDEQYF.

The chain couples TRBV28 to TRBJ2-1, with 8 bases identical to TRBD1. Germline V gene sequence: CDR1 MDHEN, CDR2 SYDVKM. Trimming took 2 bases from V and 9 from J; bases not matched to a gene: 6. This CDR3 is 14 amino acids long. The CDR3, as DNA: TGTGCCAGCAGTTTAGGACAGGGAGTCAGTGAGCAGTTCTTC. Its protein is CASSLGQGVSEQFF.

This chain joins TRBV19 and TRBJ2-7, with D tentatively TRBD1 (5 bases). The CDR3 is 13 residues long. V shed 6 bases and J shed 1 base, with 10 bases lying between them. Germline V lookup: CDR1 LNHDA, CDR2 SQIVND (reference sequence). CDR3: CASSLTASYEQYF. The CDR3 nucleotides read TGTGCCAGTAGCCTGACAGCTTCCTACGAGCAGTACTTC.

V is TRBV7-2 and J is TRBJ2-1, with 10 bases identical to TRBD2. Germline CDR1 and CDR2: SGHTA and FQGNSA. V dropped 5 bases and J dropped 8; count of bases not matched to a gene: 12. This CDR3 contains 16 residues. The CDR3 DNA follows: TGTGCCAGCAGCCTGGCAGGAGCGGGGGGGCCCCATGAGCAGTTCTTC. Translating gives CASSLAGAGGPHEQFF.

The chain has TRBV4-3 and TRBJ2-2; D is ambiguous. V dropped 3 bases and J dropped 2 bases, with 13 bases sitting between them. CDR3 length: 16 residues. Per germline, CDR1 LGHNA and CDR2 YSLEER. The CDR3 DNA is TGCGCCAGCAGCCACCAGCTAGGAGTAAACACCGGGGAGCTGTTTTTT. Its translation is CASSHQLGVNTGELFF.

V is TRBV5-5 and J is TRBJ1-1, with 9 bases that match TRBD1. CDR1 is SGHKS and CDR2 is YYEKEE in the germline V gene (reference sequence). This CDR3 has 16 residues. The ends lost 3 bases at V and 0 bases at J; junction bases unmatched: 6. CDR3 loop: CASSWGQGLMNTEAFF. In nucleotides, the CDR3 is TGTGCCAGCAGCTGGGGACAGGGTCTAATGAACACTGAAGCTTTCTTT. The full variable domain, completed using reference TRBV5-5 and TRBJ1-1, is DAGVTQSPTHLIKTRGQQVTLRCSPISGHKSVSWYQQVLGQGPQFIFQYYEKEERGRGNFPDRFSARQFPNYSSELNVNALLLGDSALYLCASSWGQGLMNTEAFFGQGTRLTVV.

This clone showed up just once. This sample includes further DNA sequences coding for the same CDR3. The chain is built from TRBV29-1 and TRBJ1-2, with no clear D. Deletions cut 7 bases from V and 2 bases from J, with 11 bases between. The CDR3 spans 12 residues. The germline gives CDR1 SQVTM, CDR2 ANQGSEA. The CDR3 loop is CSASTGNYGYTF. CDR3 nucleotide sequence: TGCAGCGCCTCGACGGGGAACTATGGCTACACCTTC.

This CDR3 is CATTSPGVPEKLFF. In DNA form, the CDR3 reads TGTGCCACCACGAGCCCTGGAGTCCCTGAAAAACTGTTTTTT. The V and J genes are TRBV3-1 (or the pseudogene TRBV3-2) and TRBJ1-4; D is unresolved. Germline CDR1 is LGHDT and CDR2 is YNNKEL (reference sequence). V was trimmed by 10 bases and J by 7 bases, leaving 19 bases between them. This CDR3 has 14 residues.

The chain is built from TRBV7-9 and TRBJ2-7; D possibly corresponds to TRBD1 (6 bases). Germline V lookup: CDR1 SEHNR, CDR2 FQNEAQ (reference sequence). The CDR3 consists of 11 residues. Trimming pared 7 bases from V and 10 bases from J, leaving 14 bases between. The CDR3 protein is CASTPGVSQYF. DNA for the CDR3: TGTGCCAGCACCCCAGGGGTTTCCCAGTACTTC.

V gene TRBV29-1 combines with J gene TRBJ2-1, with D possibly being TRBD1 (6 bases). The CDR3 consists of 12 residues. V gave up 3 bases and J gave up 8 bases, with 11 bases separating them. Per germline, CDR1 SQVTM and CDR2 ANQGSEA. The CDR3 DNA reads TGCAGCGTTGAGGCAGGGGTGGATGAGCAGTTCTTC. Translated, it gives CSVEAGVDEQFF.

The V and J genes are TRBV6-6 and TRBJ2-2, with a possible D match to TRBD2 (7 bases). The CDR3 extends over 16 amino acids. Germline loops: CDR1 MNHNY, CDR2 SVGAGI (reference sequence). V was clipped by 1 base and J by 4 bases, with 13 bases between them. CDR3 nucleotide sequence: TGTGCCAGCAGTTACTTGGGGGGGGCAGGCACCGGGGAGCTGTTTTTT. It is translated as CASSYLGGAGTGELFF.

The chain is built from TRBV28 and TRBJ1-2; 7 bases line up with TRBD1. V shed 3 bases, J shed 7 bases, and the junction held 14 bases outside the gene matches. The germline V gene has CDR1 MDHEN and CDR2 SYDVKM. The CDR3 extends over 16 amino acids. The CDR3 bases are TGTGCCAGCAGTTTTTCGGACAGGCCGAGAGGAGGTGGCTACACCTTC. Translating it yields CASSFSDRPRGGGYTF.

DNA of the CDR3: TGTGCCAGCAGCTTCCTATCTGGGACAGCTCAAGAGACCCAGTACTTC. It is translated as CASSFLSGTAQETQYF. The chain joins TRBV5-4 to TRBJ2-5; 7 nucleotides align to TRBD1. This CDR3 comprises 16 residues. Germline assignment: CDR1 SGHNT and CDR2 YYREEE (reference sequence). V was clipped by 2 bases and J by 2 bases; unmatched bases: 9.

CDR3 nucleotides: TGTGCCAGCAGTTCCGCAGGATATGAAAAACTGTTTTTT. As protein: CASSSAGYEKLFF. V is TRBV12-3 or TRBV12-4 and J is TRBJ1-4; no definite D call. This CDR3 region has 13 residues. Between the trimmed V and J ends, which lost 4 bases and 6 bases, there was a span of 9 bases.

This clone was seen a handful of times. The rearrangement links TRBV2 to TRBJ1-6, with a tentative D call TRBD1 (6 bases). Per germline, CDR1 SNHLY and CDR2 FYNNEI. Trimming took 6 bases from V and 9 from J, leaving 12 bases between them. This CDR3 has 13 residues. For the CDR3, the DNA is TGTGCCAGCAGGACAGGAGAGGTTTCACCCCTCCACTTT. It codes for CASRTGEVSPLHF.

CDR3 coding DNA: TGTGCCAGCAGCACTAGCGGGACTTACAATGAGCAGTTCTTC. Protein product: CASSTSGTYNEQFF. The chain couples TRBV6-5 to TRBJ2-1; 10 nucleotides line up with TRBD2. V dropped 6 bases and J dropped 4; count of bases not matched to a gene: 3. Germline V gene sequence: CDR1 MNHEY, CDR2 SVGAGI. This CDR3 spans 14 amino acids.

V gene TRBV9 combines with J gene TRBJ2-7; D ambiguous. Germline values: CDR1 SGDLS, CDR2 YYNGEE. This CDR3 has 15 residues. The V end lost 1 base, the J end lost 1 base, and 12 bases lay between the germline ends. The CDR3 spells CASSVSYWRSYEQYF. The DNA of the CDR3 is TGTGCCAGCAGCGTAAGCTATTGGCGTTCCTACGAGCAGTACTTC.

This chain uses TRBV6-5 with TRBJ1-1; TRBD1 matches at 7 bases. The germline V gene encodes CDR1 MNHEY and CDR2 SVGAGI. The CDR3 is made up of 15 amino acids. V trimming: 6 bases; J trimming: 5 bases; junction bases outside the gene matches: 12. CDR3 nucleotides: TGTGCCAGCAGGTTGTTCGTACAGGGGCGAACTGAAGCTTTCTTT. Residues: CASRLFVQGRTEAFF.

This chain uses TRBV11-2 with TRBJ2-7; TRBD1 aligns across 10 bases. V was clipped by 4 bases and J by 9 bases; unmatched bases: 6. Germline V lookup: CDR1 SGHAT, CDR2 FQNNGV. The CDR3 is 13 amino acids. CDR3 loop: CASSSDRGHVQYF. The DNA for the CDR3 is TGTGCCAGCAGCTCCGACAGGGGGCACGTGCAGTACTTC.

The chain combines TRBV10-3 with TRBJ1-2, with 7 bases matching TRBD1. The CDR3 has 14 residues. Germline V gene sequence: CDR1 ENHRY, CDR2 SYGVKD. Trimming removed 2 bases from V and 4 bases from J; junction bases left unmatched: 4. In DNA form, the CDR3 reads TGTGCCATCAGTGAGATACAGGGGTCCTATGGCTACACCTTC. Amino acid sequence: CAISEIQGSYGYTF.

The rearrangement links TRBV5-4 to TRBJ1-6; D call uncertain. This CDR3 spans 15 amino acids. CDR1 is SGHNT and CDR2 is YYREEE in the germline V gene (reference sequence). With 2 bases removed from V and 7 bases from J, the gap between germline ends came to 13 bases. The CDR3 spells CASSFGRDWNSPLHF. The CDR3 bases are TGTGCCAGCAGCTTTGGAAGGGATTGGAATTCACCCCTCCACTTT. Using reference TRBV5-4 and TRBJ1-6 for the parts outside the CDR3, the full variable domain is ETGVTQSPTHLIKTRGQQVTLRCSSQSGHNTVSWYQQALGQGPQFIFQYYREEENGRGNFPPRFSGLQFPNYSSELNVNALELDDSALYLCASSFGRDWNSPLHFGNGTRLTVT.

This sequence joins TRBV5-1 and TRBJ2-1, with a weak D call TRBD2 (6 bases). V lost 1 base to trimming and J lost 4 bases, with 15 bases between them. Germline loops: CDR1 SGHRS, CDR2 YFSETQ. The CDR3 contains 16 residues. Here the CDR3 DNA reads TGCGCCAGCAGCTTGTATGGCGGGACGGAGTACAATGAGCAGTTCTTC. Encoded protein: CASSLYGGTEYNEQFF.

The chain employs TRBV27 and TRBJ2-7, with D maybe TRBD1 (6 bases). This CDR3 contains 15 residues. From germline, CDR1 is MNHEY and CDR2 SMNVEV (reference sequence). V was trimmed by 0 bases and J by 3 bases, leaving 12 bases between them. The CDR3 protein is CASSLSDRLVYEQYF. CDR3 sequence (DNA): TGTGCCAGCAGTTTATCCGACAGGTTAGTCTACGAGCAGTACTTC.

This clone was detected a few times. The rearrangement links TRBV14 to TRBJ1-6; D remains ambiguous. CDR3 size: 14 residues. V was pared by 4 bases and J by 6 bases, with 10 bases between. CDR1 and CDR2 (germline): SGHDN, FVKESK. CDR3 nucleotides: TGTGCCAGCAGCCCCGGGGATCCTAATTCACCCCTCCACTTT. This encodes CASSPGDPNSPLHF. The complete variable domain, with remaining parts taken from reference TRBV14 and TRBJ1-6, reads EAGVTQFPSHSVIEKGQTVTLRCDPISGHDNLYWYRRVMGKEIKFLLHFVKESKQDESGMPNNRFLAERTGGTYSTLKVQPAELEDSGVYFCASSPGDPNSPLHFGNGTRLTVT.

This rearrangement joins TRBV5-1 to TRBJ2-2; no clear D gene. Germline assignment: CDR1 SGHRS and CDR2 YFSETQ. The germline V and J ends were trimmed by 0 bases and 4 bases, with 4 bases remaining between them. The CDR3 is 13 residues long. DNA for the CDR3: TGCGCCAGCAGCTTGGGCATCACCGGGGAGCTGTTTTTT. Its protein product is CASSLGITGELFF.

The chain recombines TRBV21-1 with TRBJ2-5; TRBD1 is the table's D call and was not checked against the DNA. TRBV21-1 is a pseudogene locus. There are 15 residues in the CDR3. The CDR3 is CASSKTAGWWETQYF. The DNA of the CDR3 is TGTGCCAGCAGCAAGACGGCAGGGTGGTGGGAGACCCAGTACTTC.

This clone was observed a few times. The chain joins TRBV10-2 to TRBJ1-1, with D tentatively TRBD1 (5 bases). V was cut by 5 bases and J by 4 bases, with 11 bases left in between. CDR3 size: 13 residues. Germline CDR1 and CDR2: WSHSY and SAAADI. The CDR3 DNA reads TGCGCCAGCAGTTCCGGGCAGGGCACTGAAGCTTTCTTT. Translation: CASSSGQGTEAFF.

The chain recombines TRBV7-2 with TRBJ2-3; the match to TRBD2 covers 8 bases. This CDR3 spans 15 amino acids. Trimming removed 2 bases from V and 3 bases from J; junction bases left unmatched: 4. Germline lookup yields CDR1 SGHTA and CDR2 FQGNSA. In nucleotides, the CDR3 is TGTGCCAGCAGCTTAATCGGGGGGGGGACAGATACGCAGTATTTT. The encoded protein is CASSLIGGGTDTQYF.

The chain links TRBV6-5 to TRBJ2-7; D could derive from TRBD1 or TRBD2 (6 bases each). Germline values: CDR1 MNHEY, CDR2 SVGAGI. V lost 6 bases and J 5 bases, leaving 11 bases between the germline ends. The CDR3 extends over 12 amino acids. The DNA of the CDR3 is TGTGCCAGCAGAGGGGGGATCCACGAGCAGTACTTC. The encoded protein is CASRGGIHEQYF.

This CDR3 is CASSRRWTNEQFF. In nucleotides, the CDR3 is TGTGCCAGCAGCCGCCGTTGGACCAATGAGCAGTTCTTC. The chain uses TRBV12-3 or TRBV12-4 and TRBJ2-1, with unresolved D. The CDR3 covers 13 residues. V lost 6 bases, J lost 6 bases, and 12 bases lay in between.

This rearrangement joins TRBV7-9 to TRBJ1-4; D is ambiguous. The V end lost 2 bases, the J end lost 0 bases, and 7 bases lay between the germline ends. This CDR3 comprises 15 residues. Germline CDR1 is SEHNR and CDR2 is FQNEAQ (reference sequence). CDR3 sequence reads: CASSLSPATNEKLFF. For the CDR3, the DNA is TGTGCCAGCAGCTTAAGTCCAGCAACTAATGAAAAACTGTTTTTT.

The rearrangement uses TRBV14 and TRBJ1-2, with a possible D match to TRBD1 (6 bases). This CDR3 comprises 14 residues. V dropped 4 bases and J dropped 7 bases, with 16 bases sitting between them. Per the germline V gene, CDR1 is SGHDN and CDR2 is FVKESK. This chain's CDR3 is CASSRDIYYGGYTF. The CDR3 DNA follows: TGTGCCAGCAGCCGGGACATTTATTATGGTGGCTACACCTTC.